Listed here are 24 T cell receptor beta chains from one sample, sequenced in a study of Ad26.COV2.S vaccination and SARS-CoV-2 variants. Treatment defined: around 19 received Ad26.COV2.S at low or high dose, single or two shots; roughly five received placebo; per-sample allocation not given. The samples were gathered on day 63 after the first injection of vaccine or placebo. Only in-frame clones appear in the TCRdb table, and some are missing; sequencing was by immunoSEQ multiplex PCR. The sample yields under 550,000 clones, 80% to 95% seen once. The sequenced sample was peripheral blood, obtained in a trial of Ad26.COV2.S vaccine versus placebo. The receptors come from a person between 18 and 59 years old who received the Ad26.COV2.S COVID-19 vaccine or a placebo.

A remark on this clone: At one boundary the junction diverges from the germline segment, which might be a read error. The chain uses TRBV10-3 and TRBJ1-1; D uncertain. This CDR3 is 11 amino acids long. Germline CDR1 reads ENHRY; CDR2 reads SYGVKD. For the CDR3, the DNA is TGTGCCATCAGTCAGAACAGTGAAGCTTTCTTT. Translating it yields CAISQNSEAFF.

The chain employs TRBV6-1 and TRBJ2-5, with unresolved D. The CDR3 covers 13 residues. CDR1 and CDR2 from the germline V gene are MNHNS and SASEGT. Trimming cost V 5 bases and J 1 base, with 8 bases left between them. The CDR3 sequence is CASSPPGQETQYF. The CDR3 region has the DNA TGTGCCAGCAGTCCTCCGGGCCAAGAGACCCAGTACTTC.

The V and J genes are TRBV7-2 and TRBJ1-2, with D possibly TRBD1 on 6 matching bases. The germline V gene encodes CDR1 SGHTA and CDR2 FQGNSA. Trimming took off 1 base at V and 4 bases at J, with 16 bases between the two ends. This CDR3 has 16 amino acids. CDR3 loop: CASSLDPRGASYGYTF. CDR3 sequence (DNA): TGTGCCAGCAGCTTAGACCCGAGGGGGGCTTCCTATGGCTACACCTTC.

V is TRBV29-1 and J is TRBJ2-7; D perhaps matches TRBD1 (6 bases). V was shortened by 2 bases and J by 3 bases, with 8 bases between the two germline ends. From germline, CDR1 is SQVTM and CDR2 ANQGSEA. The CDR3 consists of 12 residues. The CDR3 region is CSVEFRGYEQYF. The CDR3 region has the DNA TGCAGCGTTGAATTCAGGGGCTACGAGCAGTACTTC.

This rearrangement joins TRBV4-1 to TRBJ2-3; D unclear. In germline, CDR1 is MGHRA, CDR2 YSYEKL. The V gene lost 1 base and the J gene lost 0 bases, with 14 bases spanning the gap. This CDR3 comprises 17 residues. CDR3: CASSQGARASSTDTQYF. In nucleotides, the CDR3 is TGCGCCAGCAGCCAAGGGGCTAGGGCCTCTAGCACAGATACGCAGTATTTT.

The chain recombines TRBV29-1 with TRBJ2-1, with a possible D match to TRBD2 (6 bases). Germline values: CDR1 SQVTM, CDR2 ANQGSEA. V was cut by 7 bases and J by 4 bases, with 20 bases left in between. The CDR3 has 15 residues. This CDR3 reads CSAQNVGTQYNEQFF. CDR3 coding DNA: TGCAGCGCCCAGAATGTCGGGACTCAGTACAATGAGCAGTTCTTC.

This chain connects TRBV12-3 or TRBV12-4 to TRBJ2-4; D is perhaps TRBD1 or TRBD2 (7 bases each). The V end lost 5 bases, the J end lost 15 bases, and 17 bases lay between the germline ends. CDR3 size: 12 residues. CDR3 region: CASSISQGGSYF. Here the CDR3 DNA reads TGTGCCAGCAGTATCTCCCAGGGGGGGTCGTACTTC.

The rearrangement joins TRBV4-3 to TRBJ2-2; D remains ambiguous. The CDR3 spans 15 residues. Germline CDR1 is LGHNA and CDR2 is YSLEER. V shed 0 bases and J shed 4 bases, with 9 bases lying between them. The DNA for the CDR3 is TGCGCCAGCAGCCAAGATCTGATAAGCACCGGGGAGCTGTTTTTT. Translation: CASSQDLISTGELFF.

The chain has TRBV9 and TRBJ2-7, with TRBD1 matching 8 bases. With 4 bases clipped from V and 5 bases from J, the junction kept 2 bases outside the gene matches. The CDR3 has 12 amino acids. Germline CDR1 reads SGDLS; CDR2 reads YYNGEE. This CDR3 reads CASSTTGDEQYF. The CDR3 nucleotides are TGTGCCAGCAGCACGACAGGGGACGAGCAGTACTTC. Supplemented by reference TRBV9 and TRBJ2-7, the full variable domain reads DSGVTQTPKHLITATGQRVTLRCSPRSGDLSVYWYQQSLDQGLQFLIQYYNGEERAKGNILERFSAQQFPDLHSELNLSSLELGDSALYFCASSTTGDEQYFGPGTRLTVT.

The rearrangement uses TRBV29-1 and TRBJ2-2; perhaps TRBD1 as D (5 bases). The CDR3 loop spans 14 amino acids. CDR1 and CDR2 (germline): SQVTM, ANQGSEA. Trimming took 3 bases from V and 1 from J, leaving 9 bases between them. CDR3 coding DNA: TGCAGCGTTGATCGGCAGGGGAACACCGGGGAGCTGTTTTTT. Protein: CSVDRQGNTGELFF.

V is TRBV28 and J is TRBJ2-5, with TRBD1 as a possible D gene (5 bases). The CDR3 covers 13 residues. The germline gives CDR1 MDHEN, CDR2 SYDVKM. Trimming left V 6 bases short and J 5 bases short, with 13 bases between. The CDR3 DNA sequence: TGTGCCAGCAGACATCAGGGAAGGGAGACCCAGTACTTC. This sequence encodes CASRHQGRETQYF.

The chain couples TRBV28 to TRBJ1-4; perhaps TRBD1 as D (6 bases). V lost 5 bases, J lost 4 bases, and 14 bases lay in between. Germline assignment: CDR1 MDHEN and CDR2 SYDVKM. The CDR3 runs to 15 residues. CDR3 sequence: CASSGGGAGNEKLFF. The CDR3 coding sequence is TGTGCCAGCAGTGGGGGGGGCGCCGGTAATGAAAAACTGTTTTTT.

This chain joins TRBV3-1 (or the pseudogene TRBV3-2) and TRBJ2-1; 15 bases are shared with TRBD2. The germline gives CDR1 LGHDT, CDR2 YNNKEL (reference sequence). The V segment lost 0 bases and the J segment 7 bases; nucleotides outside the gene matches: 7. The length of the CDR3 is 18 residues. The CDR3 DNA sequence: TGTGCCAGCAGCCAAGATCCCGGACTAGCGGGAGGGCAAAATGAGCAGTTCTTC. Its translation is CASSQDPGLAGGQNEQFF.

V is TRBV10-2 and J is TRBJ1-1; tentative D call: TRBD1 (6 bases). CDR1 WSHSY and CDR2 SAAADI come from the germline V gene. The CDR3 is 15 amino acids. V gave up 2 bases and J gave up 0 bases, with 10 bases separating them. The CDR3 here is CASSEVNRVNTEAFF. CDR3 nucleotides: TGCGCCAGCAGTGAGGTGAACAGGGTGAACACTGAAGCTTTCTTT.

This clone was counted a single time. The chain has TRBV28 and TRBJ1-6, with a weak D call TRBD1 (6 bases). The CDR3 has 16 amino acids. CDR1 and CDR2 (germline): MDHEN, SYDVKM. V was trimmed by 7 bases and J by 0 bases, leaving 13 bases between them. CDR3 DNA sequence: TGTGCCAGCAAACAGGGTTCTGGCTCCTATAATTCACCCCTCCACTTT. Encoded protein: CASKQGSGSYNSPLHF. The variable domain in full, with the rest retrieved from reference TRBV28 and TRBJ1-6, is DVKVTQSSRYLVKRTGEKVFLECVQDMDHENMFWYRQDPGLGLRLIYFSYDVKMKEKGDIPEGYSVSREKKERFSLILESASTNQTSMYLCASKQGSGSYNSPLHFGNGTRLTVT.

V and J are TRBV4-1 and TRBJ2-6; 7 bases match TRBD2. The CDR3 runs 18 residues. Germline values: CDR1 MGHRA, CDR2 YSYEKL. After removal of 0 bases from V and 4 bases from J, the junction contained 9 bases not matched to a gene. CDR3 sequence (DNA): TGCGCCAGCAGCCAAGAGGGAGGGACCCGAGTCGGGGCCAACGTCCTGACTTTC. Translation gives CASSQEGGTRVGANVLTF.

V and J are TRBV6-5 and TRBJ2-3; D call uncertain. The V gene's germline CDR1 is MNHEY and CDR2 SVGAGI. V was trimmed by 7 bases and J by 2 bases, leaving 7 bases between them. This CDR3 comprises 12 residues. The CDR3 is CASISATDTQYF. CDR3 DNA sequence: TGTGCCAGCATAAGCGCCACAGATACGCAGTATTTT.

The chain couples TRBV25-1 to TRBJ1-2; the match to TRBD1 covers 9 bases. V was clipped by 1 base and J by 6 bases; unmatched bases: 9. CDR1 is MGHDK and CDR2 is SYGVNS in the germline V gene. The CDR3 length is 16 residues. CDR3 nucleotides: TGTGCCAGCAGTGAATCCGGGACAGGGTTGAGGAATGGCTACACCTTC. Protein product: CASSESGTGLRNGYTF.

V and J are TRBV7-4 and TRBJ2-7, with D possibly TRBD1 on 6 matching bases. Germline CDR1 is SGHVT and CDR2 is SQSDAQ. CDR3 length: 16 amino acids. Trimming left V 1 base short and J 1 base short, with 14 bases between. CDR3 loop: CASSLEGRQDSYEQYF. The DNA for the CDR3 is TGTGCCAGCAGCTTAGAGGGAAGACAGGATTCCTACGAGCAGTACTTC.

The CDR3 here is CASSTLAGDYNEQFF. For the CDR3, the DNA is TGTGCCAGTAGTACACTAGCGGGAGACTACAATGAGCAGTTCTTC. V usage is TRBV19 and J usage is TRBJ2-1; 11 nucleotides agree with TRBD2. V was clipped by 4 bases and J by 3 bases; unmatched bases: 2. This CDR3 is 15 amino acids long. Germline V gene sequence: CDR1 LNHDA, CDR2 SQIVND (reference sequence).

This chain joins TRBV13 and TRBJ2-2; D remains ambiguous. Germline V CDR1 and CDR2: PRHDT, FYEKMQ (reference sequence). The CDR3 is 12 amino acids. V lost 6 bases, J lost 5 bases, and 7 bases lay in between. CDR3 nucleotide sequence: TGTGCCAGCAGGGATGGGACCGGGGAGCTGTTTTTT. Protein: CASRDGTGELFF.

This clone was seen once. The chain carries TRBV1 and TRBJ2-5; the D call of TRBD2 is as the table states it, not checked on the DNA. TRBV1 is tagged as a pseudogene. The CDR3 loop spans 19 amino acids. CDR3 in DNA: TGCACCAGCAGCCAAGGGGCCTTTGGGGGGGCTAGGACACAAGAGACCCAGTACTTC. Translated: CTSSQGAFGGARTQETQYF.

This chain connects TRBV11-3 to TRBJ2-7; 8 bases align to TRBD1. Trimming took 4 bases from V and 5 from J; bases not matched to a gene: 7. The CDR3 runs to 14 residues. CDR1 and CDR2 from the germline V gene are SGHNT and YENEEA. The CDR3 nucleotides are TGTGCCAGCAGCTCCGGACAGGGAACCCACGAGCAGTACTTC. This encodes CASSSGQGTHEQYF.

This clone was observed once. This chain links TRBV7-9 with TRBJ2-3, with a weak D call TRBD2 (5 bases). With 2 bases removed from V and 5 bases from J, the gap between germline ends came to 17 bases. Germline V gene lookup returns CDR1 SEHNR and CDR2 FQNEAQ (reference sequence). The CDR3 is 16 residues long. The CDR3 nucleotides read TGTGCCAGCAGCTTAAACTCGGCGGAGGAAAGAGATACGCAGTATTTT. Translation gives CASSLNSAEERDTQYF.